This T cell receptor beta chain was recorded in a study of T cells in localized non-small cell lung cancer. Whole-study results and caveats: Researchers found a median around 57 of the top 100 tumor clones in adjacent lung. The study linked higher blood T cell density to longer overall survival. Since sequencing was restricted to only one region of the tumor, intratumor heterogeneity remains a possibility. The highest T cell clonality was in uninvolved adjacent lung, above tumor.

Points on this clone: Its matching antigen is unknown.

Generated by immunoSEQ multiplex PCR, the TCRdb table keeps only in-frame clones and is missing some. This sample carries 30,000 to 40,000 clones, 78% of them seen once, and the ten largest clones take around a third. The sample here was peripheral blood, taken before any cancer treatment. This receptor was identified in a male donor at least 60 years old with stage II squamous cell lung carcinoma.

The CDR3 nucleotides read TGTGCCAGCAGGCCGACGGGCAGTAATTCACCCCTCCACTTT. It yields the protein CASRPTGSNSPLHF. This chain uses TRBV6-1 with TRBJ1-6; D ambiguous. V lost 6 bases and J 6 bases, leaving 12 bases between the germline ends. Germline V gene data show CDR1 as MNHNS and CDR2 as SASEGT. CDR3 size: 14 residues.